This is a list of T cell receptor beta chains from one sample in a study of shared clonotypes between healthy human individuals. Clones were read by immunoSEQ multiplex PCR, and TCRdb kept only the in-frame ones, dropping some. Here the sample spans more than 850,000 clones, around 78% being singletons. Sequencing was carried out using memory CD4+ T cells from PBMCs. The receptors shown here come from a man younger than 35 in good health. Some clones in this sample may be carry-over from other donors' samples. Both conserved end residues are part of each CDR3. Fields, in order: CDR3 DNA, CDR3 protein, D gene, J gene, V gene, clone size. A D gene is named only where the DNA matches it firmly. Clone size, where shown, is once, few, many, or a class for clones that have expanded.

CDR3 DNA: TGTGCCAGCAGCTCCTGGACAGGGGACGAAAAACTGTTTTTT
CDR3 protein: CASSSWTGDEKLFF
D gene: TRBD1
J gene: TRBJ1-4
V gene: TRBV6-5
clone size: .

CDR3 DNA: TGTGCCAGCAGCGCAGGCGGGGGGGTGAACACTGAAGCTTTCTTT
CDR3 protein: CASSAGGGVNTEAFF
D gene: .
J gene: TRBJ1-1
V gene: TRBV11-1
clone size: .

CDR3 DNA: TGTGCCAGCAGCCGGACTAGCGGGAACTACAATGAGCAGTTCTTC
CDR3 protein: CASSRTSGNYNEQFF
D gene: TRBD2
J gene: TRBJ2-1
V gene: TRBV5-4
clone size: .

CDR3 DNA: TGTGCCAGCAGCGAAGCCCGGGACGGGAACACCGGGGAGCTGTTTTTT
CDR3 protein: CASSEARDGNTGELFF
D gene: .
J gene: TRBJ2-2
V gene: TRBV11-2
clone size: .

CDR3 DNA: TGTGCCAGCGCCCATCGGACAGGGCTTCCGTCCCCCTACGAGCAGTACTTC
CDR3 protein: CASAHRTGLPSPYEQYF
D gene: .
J gene: TRBJ2-7
V gene: TRBV21-1
clone size: .

CDR3 DNA: TGTGCCAGCAGTGAAACCACAGGTGCTAATGAAAAACTGTTTTTT
CDR3 protein: CASSETTGANEKLFF
D gene: .
J gene: TRBJ1-4
V gene: TRBV25-1
clone size: many

CDR3 DNA: TGTGCCTGGGCTTCAGAGGGAGAGACCCAGTACTTC
CDR3 protein: CAWASEGETQYF
D gene: .
J gene: TRBJ2-5
V gene: TRBV30
clone size: .

CDR3 DNA: TGTGCCAGCAGAAGGACAGGGGCCACAAACACCGGGGAGCTGTTTTTT
CDR3 protein: CASRRTGATNTGELFF
D gene: TRBD1
J gene: TRBJ2-2
V gene: TRBV28
clone size: once

CDR3 DNA: TGCAGCGGGGGGCACAGGGGTACAGAAGTACGAGCGGACTTC
CDR3 protein: CSGGHRGTEVRADF
D gene: TRBD1
J gene: TRBJ2-7
V gene: TRBV29-1
clone size: .

CDR3 DNA: TGTGCCAGCTCACCAACAGGGCCAAGCTCTGGAAACACCATATATTTT
CDR3 protein: CASSPTGPSSGNTIYF
D gene: .
J gene: TRBJ1-3
V gene: TRBV18
clone size: .

CDR3 DNA: TGTGCCAGCAGCTCCCCGGGAAGCCAAGAGACCCAGTACTTC
CDR3 protein: CASSSPGSQETQYF
D gene: .
J gene: TRBJ2-5
V gene: TRBV7-2
clone size: .

CDR3 DNA: TGTGCCAGCAGCGCGGGACACTTCAACTATGGCTACACCTTC
CDR3 protein: CASSAGHFNYGYTF
D gene: .
J gene: TRBJ1-2
V gene: TRBV28
clone size: .

CDR3 DNA: TGTGCCAGCAGCCCACGGACCGGTGTATTTCATTTT
CDR3 protein: CASSPRTGVFHF
D gene: .
J gene: TRBJ1-5
V gene: TRBV5-6
clone size: .

CDR3 DNA: TGTGCCAGCAGCGGAGACTGGAGTGGATACAATGAGCAGTTCTTC
CDR3 protein: CASSGDWSGYNEQFF
D gene: .
J gene: TRBJ2-1
V gene: TRBV9
clone size: .

CDR3 DNA: TGTGCCAGCAGGGCTAGCGGCCCCTCCTACAATGAGCAGTTCTTC
CDR3 protein: CASRASGPSYNEQFF
D gene: TRBD2
J gene: TRBJ2-1
V gene: TRBV11-2
clone size: .

CDR3 DNA: TGTGCCTGGGACAGCGGGAGGGGTGAGCAGTTCTTC
CDR3 protein: CAWDSGRGEQFF
D gene: TRBD2
J gene: TRBJ2-1
V gene: TRBV30
clone size: .

CDR3 DNA: TGTGCCAGCAGCTTAGGAGGGGGGTCGTACACTGAAGCTTTCTTT
CDR3 protein: CASSLGGGSYTEAFF
D gene: .
J gene: TRBJ1-1
V gene: TRBV7-2
clone size: .

CDR3 DNA: TGTGCCAGCAGCAAAGGATCCGGGTCGAACAGGGTGGGCAATCAGCCCCAGCATTTT
CDR3 protein: CASSKGSGSNRVGNQPQHF
D gene: .
J gene: TRBJ1-5
V gene: TRBV21-1
clone size: .

CDR3 DNA: TGTGCCAGCAGCCAATACAGGGGGACCGAGCAGTACTTC
CDR3 protein: CASSQYRGTEQYF
D gene: TRBD1
J gene: TRBJ2-7
V gene: TRBV7-3
clone size: .

CDR3 DNA: TGTGCCAGCAGTGACTCTGGGACAGGTAATCAGCCCCAGCATTTT
CDR3 protein: CASSDSGTGNQPQHF
D gene: TRBD1
J gene: TRBJ1-5
V gene: TRBV6-4
clone size: .

CDR3 DNA: TGTGCCAGCAGCCCGTCGACAGGGTCTAATGAAAAACTGTTTTTT
CDR3 protein: CASSPSTGSNEKLFF
D gene: TRBD1
J gene: TRBJ1-4
V gene: TRBV7-9
clone size: .

CDR3 DNA: TGTGCCAGCAGCTTAGCGCCGGTGGGCGGGAAGTGGCAAGAGACCCAGTACTTC
CDR3 protein: CASSLAPVGGKWQETQYF
D gene: .
J gene: TRBJ2-5
V gene: TRBV7-9
clone size: .

CDR3 DNA: TGTGCCAGCAGCCGTCAGGGCGGGGAGCTGTTTTTT
CDR3 protein: CASSRQGGELFF
D gene: .
J gene: TRBJ2-2
V gene: TRBV14
clone size: .

CDR3 DNA: TGTGCCAGCAGTTTGCCCGAAGGAGGAAAAGCTTTCTTT
CDR3 protein: CASSLPEGGKAFF
D gene: .
J gene: TRBJ1-1
V gene: TRBV28
clone size: .

CDR3 DNA: TGTGCCAGCAGCTTACGGACAGGGGGCACCGGGGAGCTGTTTTTT
CDR3 protein: CASSLRTGGTGELFF
D gene: TRBD1
J gene: TRBJ2-2
V gene: TRBV11-3
clone size: .

CDR3 DNA: TGTGCCAGCAGCCCGGGAGGGGCGACCCAGTACTTC
CDR3 protein: CASSPGGATQYF
D gene: TRBD2
J gene: TRBJ2-5
V gene: TRBV11-2
clone size: .

CDR3 DNA: TGCGCCAGCAGCGCAACTAGCGGGAGGAACACAGATACGCAGTATTTT
CDR3 protein: CASSATSGRNTDTQYF
D gene: TRBD2
J gene: TRBJ2-3
V gene: TRBV5-1
clone size: once

CDR3 DNA: TGTGCCAGCAGCTTAGGACTAGCGGGAGGGCCACACGGGGAGCTGTTTTTT
CDR3 protein: CASSLGLAGGPHGELFF
D gene: TRBD2
J gene: TRBJ2-2
V gene: TRBV7-8
clone size: .

CDR3 DNA: TGTGCCAGCAGCTTAGTGTGGGGGATCGCGGGAGCGGACTACAATGAGCAGTTCTTC
CDR3 protein: CASSLVWGIAGADYNEQFF
D gene: TRBD2
J gene: TRBJ2-1
V gene: TRBV7-9
clone size: .

CDR3 DNA: TGTGCCAGCAGCTCCATGGACAGGGTCCGAGGCTACACCTTC
CDR3 protein: CASSSMDRVRGYTF
D gene: TRBD1
J gene: TRBJ1-2
V gene: TRBV5-5
clone size: .

CDR3 DNA: TGTGCCAGGAAAGCCCGCATACGAAAGAACAATGAGCAGTTCTTC
CDR3 protein: CARKARIRKNNEQFF
D gene: .
J gene: TRBJ2-1
V gene: TRBV9
clone size: .

CDR3 DNA: TGTGCCACCCAGGGGGTCGGAAACACCATATATTTT
CDR3 protein: CATQGVGNTIYF
D gene: TRBD1
J gene: TRBJ1-3
V gene: TRBV19
clone size: .

CDR3 DNA: TGCGCCAGCAGCTCCCCTGCAGATACGCAGTATTTT
CDR3 protein: CASSSPADTQYF
D gene: .
J gene: TRBJ2-3
V gene: TRBV5-1
clone size: .

CDR3 DNA: TGCGCCAGCAGCCGACGGACGGCCTTCACAGATACGCAGTATTTT
CDR3 protein: CASSRRTAFTDTQYF
D gene: .
J gene: TRBJ2-3
V gene: TRBV5-1
clone size: .

CDR3 DNA: TGTGCCAGTAGTATTGCCGCACAAAGGACCCAGTACTTC
CDR3 protein: CASSIAAQRTQYF
D gene: .
J gene: TRBJ2-5
V gene: TRBV19
clone size: .

CDR3 DNA: TGCGCCAGCAGCCAAGCGGGGGGGAAAGAGACCCAGTACTTC
CDR3 protein: CASSQAGGKETQYF
D gene: TRBD2
J gene: TRBJ2-5
V gene: TRBV4-1
clone size: .

CDR3 DNA: TGTGCCAGTATGCTCAGGGGAAACACTGAAGCTTTCTTT
CDR3 protein: CASMLRGNTEAFF
D gene: .
J gene: TRBJ1-1
V gene: TRBV19
clone size: few

CDR3 DNA: TGTGCCTGGAGGTCGGGACAGTCGGCTGGGGGGGCAAGCTCCTACAATGAGCAGTTCTTC
CDR3 protein: CAWRSGQSAGGASSYNEQFF
D gene: .
J gene: TRBJ2-1
V gene: TRBV30
clone size: .

CDR3 DNA: TGCGCCAGCAGCCTTACGGGTGGAAACACCATATATTTT
CDR3 protein: CASSLTGGNTIYF
D gene: .
J gene: TRBJ1-3
V gene: TRBV5-1
clone size: .

CDR3 DNA: TGTGCCAGCAGCCGACGGACTGGACTTAGCACAGATACGCAGTATTTT
CDR3 protein: CASSRRTGLSTDTQYF
D gene: .
J gene: TRBJ2-3
V gene: TRBV4-2
clone size: .

CDR3 DNA: TGTGCCAGCAGTTCGATTAGACAGGGGGGTGGAAACACCATATATTTT
CDR3 protein: CASSSIRQGGGNTIYF
D gene: TRBD1
J gene: TRBJ1-3
V gene: TRBV27
clone size: .

CDR3 DNA: TGCGCCAGCAGCCAAGACCTAGTGAGGATCTCTGGAAACACCATATATTTT
CDR3 protein: CASSQDLVRISGNTIYF
D gene: .
J gene: TRBJ1-3
V gene: TRBV4-1
clone size: .

CDR3 DNA: TGTGCCAGCTCACCAACCGCGGGTGGAGACACGTTGAACACTGAAGCTTTCTTT
CDR3 protein: CASSPTAGGDTLNTEAFF
D gene: .
J gene: TRBJ1-1
V gene: TRBV18
clone size: .

CDR3 DNA: TGTGCCAGCAGCCGACGGGAGGGCTCTGGGGCCAACGTCCTGACTTTC
CDR3 protein: CASSRREGSGANVLTF
D gene: TRBD2
J gene: TRBJ2-6
V gene: TRBV7-3
clone size: .

CDR3 DNA: TGTGCCACCAGCAGAGTTGGAGCAGGTCGAGGTAACAATGAGCAGTTCTTC
CDR3 protein: CATSRVGAGRGNNEQFF
D gene: .
J gene: TRBJ2-1
V gene: TRBV15
clone size: few

CDR3 DNA: TGTGCCAGCAGCCTCGGGCGAAGCTCTAGCACAGATACGCAGTATTTT
CDR3 protein: CASSLGRSSSTDTQYF
D gene: .
J gene: TRBJ2-3
V gene: TRBV7-2
clone size: .

CDR3 DNA: TGTGCCAGCAGCCTGGACAGGGGATGGGCCGGGGAGCTGTTTTTT
CDR3 protein: CASSLDRGWAGELFF
D gene: TRBD1
J gene: TRBJ2-2
V gene: TRBV9
clone size: .

CDR3 DNA: TGTGCCAGCAGCGTTCTAGCGGGAGGGCCGAGCTCCTACAATGAGCAGTTCTTC
CDR3 protein: CASSVLAGGPSSYNEQFF
D gene: TRBD2
J gene: TRBJ2-1
V gene: TRBV11-2
clone size: .

CDR3 DNA: TGCAGCGTTTCCGACTGGGCCTATGGCTACACCTTC
CDR3 protein: CSVSDWAYGYTF
D gene: .
J gene: TRBJ1-2
V gene: TRBV29-1
clone size: .

CDR3 DNA: TGTGCCAGCAGCTTAGATACTAGCGGGAGGTTGGAGCAGTACTTC
CDR3 protein: CASSLDTSGRLEQYF
D gene: TRBD2
J gene: TRBJ2-7
V gene: TRBV11-2
clone size: .